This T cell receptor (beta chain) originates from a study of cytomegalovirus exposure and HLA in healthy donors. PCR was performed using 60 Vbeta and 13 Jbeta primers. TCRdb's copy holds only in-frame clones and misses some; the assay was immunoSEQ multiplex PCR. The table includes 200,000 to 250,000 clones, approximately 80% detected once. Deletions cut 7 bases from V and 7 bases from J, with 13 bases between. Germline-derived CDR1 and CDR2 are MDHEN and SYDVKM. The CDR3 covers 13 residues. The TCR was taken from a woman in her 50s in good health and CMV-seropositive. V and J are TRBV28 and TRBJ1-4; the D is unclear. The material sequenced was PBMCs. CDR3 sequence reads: CASKSQDSEKLFF. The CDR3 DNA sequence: TGTGCCAGCAAAAGTCAGGATAGTGAAAAACTGTTTTTT.